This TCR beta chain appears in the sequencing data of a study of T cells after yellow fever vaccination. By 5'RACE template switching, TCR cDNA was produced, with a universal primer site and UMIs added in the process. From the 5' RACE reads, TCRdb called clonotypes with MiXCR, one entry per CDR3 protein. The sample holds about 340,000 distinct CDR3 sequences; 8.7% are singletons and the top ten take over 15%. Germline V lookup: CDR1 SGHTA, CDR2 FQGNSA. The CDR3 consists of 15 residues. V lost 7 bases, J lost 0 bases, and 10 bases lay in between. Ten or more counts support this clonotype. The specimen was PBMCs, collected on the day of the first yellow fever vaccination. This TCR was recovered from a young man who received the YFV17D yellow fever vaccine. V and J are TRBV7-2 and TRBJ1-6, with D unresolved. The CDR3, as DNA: TGTGCCAGCACCTCCCGTAGCTCCTATAATTCACCCCTCCACTTT. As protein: CASTSRSSYNSPLHF. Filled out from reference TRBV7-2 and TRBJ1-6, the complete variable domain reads GAGVSQSPSNKVTEKGKDVELRCDPISGHTALYWYRQSLGQGLEFLIYFQGNSAPDKSGLPSDRFSAERTGGSVSTLTIQRTQQEDSAVYLCASTSRSSYNSPLHFGNGTRLTVT.